Described below is a single T cell receptor (beta chain) sequence and its context. These data are taken from a study of technical replicates of blood from four donors. Method: immunoSEQ multiplex PCR; TCRdb's copy keeps in-frame clones and lacks some. The repertoire holds 91,000 or so clones, with about 95% as singletons. Germline CDR1 is LNHDA and CDR2 is SQIVND (reference sequence). The length of the CDR3 is 15 residues. V trimming: 7 bases; J trimming: 0 bases; junction bases outside the gene matches: 8. The receptor was derived from a human donor in good health. Material: T cells isolated from PBMCs. The chain combines TRBV19 with TRBJ1-2; TRBD1 aligns across 7 bases. The CDR3 reads CASKRPGQTNYGYTF. CDR3 DNA sequence: TGTGCCAGTAAACGCCCGGGACAGACTAACTATGGCTACACCTTC.